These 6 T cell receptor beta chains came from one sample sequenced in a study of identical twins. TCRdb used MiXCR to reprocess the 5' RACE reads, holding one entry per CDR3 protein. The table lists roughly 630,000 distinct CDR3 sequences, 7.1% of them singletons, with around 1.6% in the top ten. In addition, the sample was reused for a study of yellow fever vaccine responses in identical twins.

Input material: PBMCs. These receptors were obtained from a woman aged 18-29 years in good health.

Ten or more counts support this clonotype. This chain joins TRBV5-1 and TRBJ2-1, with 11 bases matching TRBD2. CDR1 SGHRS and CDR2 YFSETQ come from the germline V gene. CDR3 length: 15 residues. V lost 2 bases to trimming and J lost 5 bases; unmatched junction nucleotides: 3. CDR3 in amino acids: CASSFPSGGNNEQFF. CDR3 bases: TGCGCCAGCAGCTTTCCTAGCGGGGGGAACAATGAGCAGTTCTTC.

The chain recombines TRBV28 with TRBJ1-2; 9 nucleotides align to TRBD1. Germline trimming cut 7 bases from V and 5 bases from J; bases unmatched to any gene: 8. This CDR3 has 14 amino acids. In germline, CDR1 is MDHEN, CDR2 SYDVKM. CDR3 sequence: CASITGGLGYGYTF. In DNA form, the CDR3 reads TGTGCCAGCATTACAGGGGGCCTTGGATATGGCTACACCTTC.

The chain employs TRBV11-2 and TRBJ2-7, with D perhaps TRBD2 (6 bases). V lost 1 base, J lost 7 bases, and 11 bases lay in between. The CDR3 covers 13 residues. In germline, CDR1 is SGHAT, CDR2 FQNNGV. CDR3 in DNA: TGTGCCAGCAGCTTAGCGGCGGGACTGGAGCAGTACGTC. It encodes CASSLAAGLEQYV.

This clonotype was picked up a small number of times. CDR3 region: CASSLDLMTQGEKLFF. CDR3 nucleotides: TGTGCCAGCTCTCTTGACCTCATGACCCAAGGCGAAAAACTGTTTTTT. V usage is TRBV18 and J usage is TRBJ1-4; D ambiguous. Trimming removed 6 bases at V and 8 bases at J, with 22 bases between. CDR1 and CDR2 from the germline V gene are KGHSH and LQKENI. This CDR3 has 16 amino acids.

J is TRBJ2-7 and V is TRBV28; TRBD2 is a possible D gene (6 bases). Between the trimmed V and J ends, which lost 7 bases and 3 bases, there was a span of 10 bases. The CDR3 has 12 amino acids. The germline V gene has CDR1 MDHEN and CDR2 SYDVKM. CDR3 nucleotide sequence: TGTGCCAGCACTTCGGGGGACTACGAGCAGTACTTC. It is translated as CASTSGDYEQYF.

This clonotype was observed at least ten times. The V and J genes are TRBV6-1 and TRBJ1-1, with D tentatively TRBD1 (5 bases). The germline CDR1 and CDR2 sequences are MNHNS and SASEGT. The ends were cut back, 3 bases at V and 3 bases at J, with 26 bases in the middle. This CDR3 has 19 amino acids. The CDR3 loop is CASSDRWGTRNKGDTEAFF. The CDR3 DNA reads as TGTGCCAGCAGTGATAGGTGGGGAACACGGAATAAAGGGGACACTGAAGCTTTCTTT.